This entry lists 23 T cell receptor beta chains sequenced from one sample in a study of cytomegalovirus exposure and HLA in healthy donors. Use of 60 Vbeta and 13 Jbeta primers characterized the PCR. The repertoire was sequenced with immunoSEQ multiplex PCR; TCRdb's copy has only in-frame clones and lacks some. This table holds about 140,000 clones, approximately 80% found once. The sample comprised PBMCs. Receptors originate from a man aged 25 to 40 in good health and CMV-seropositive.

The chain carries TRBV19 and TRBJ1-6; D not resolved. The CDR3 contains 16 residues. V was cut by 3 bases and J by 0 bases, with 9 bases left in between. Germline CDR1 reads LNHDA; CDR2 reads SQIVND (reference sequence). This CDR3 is CASSIGRSSYNSPLHF. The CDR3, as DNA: TGTGCCAGTAGTATTGGTAGAAGCTCCTATAATTCACCCCTCCACTTT.

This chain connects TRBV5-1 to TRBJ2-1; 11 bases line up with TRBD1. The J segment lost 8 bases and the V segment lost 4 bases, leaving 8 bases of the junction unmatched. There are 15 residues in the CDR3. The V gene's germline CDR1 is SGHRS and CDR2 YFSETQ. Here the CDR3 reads CASSRTGQGEDEQFF. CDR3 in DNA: TGCGCCAGCAGCCGGACGGGACAGGGGGAGGATGAGCAGTTCTTC. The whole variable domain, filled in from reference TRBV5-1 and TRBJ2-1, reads KAGVTQTPRYLIKTRGQQVTLSCSPISGHRSVSWYQQTPGQGLQFLFEYFSETQRNKGNFPGRFSGRQFSNSRSEMNVSTLELGDSALYLCASSRTGQGEDEQFFGPGTRLTVL.

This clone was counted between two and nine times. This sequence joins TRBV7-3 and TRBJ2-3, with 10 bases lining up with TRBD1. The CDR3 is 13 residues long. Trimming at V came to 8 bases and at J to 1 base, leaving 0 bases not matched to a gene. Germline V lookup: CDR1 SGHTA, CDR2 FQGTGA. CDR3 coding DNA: TGTGCCAGCGGACAGGGGGGCACAGATACGCAGTATTTT. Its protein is CASGQGGTDTQYF.

CDR3 nucleotides: TGTGCCAGCAGCCACATCCTGGGACAGTACTATGGCTACACCTTC. Translation: CASSHILGQYYGYTF. V usage is TRBV7-9 and J usage is TRBJ1-2; 7 bases line up with TRBD1. The CDR3 consists of 15 residues. The ends lost 5 bases at V and 3 bases at J; junction bases unmatched: 9. Germline V CDR1 and CDR2: SEHNR, FQNEAQ (reference sequence).

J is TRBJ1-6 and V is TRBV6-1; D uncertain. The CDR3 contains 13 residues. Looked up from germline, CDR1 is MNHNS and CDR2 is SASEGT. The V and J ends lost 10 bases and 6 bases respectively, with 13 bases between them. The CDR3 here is CATKMTGNSPLHF. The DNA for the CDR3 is TGTGCCACCAAGATGACTGGTAATTCACCCCTCCACTTT.

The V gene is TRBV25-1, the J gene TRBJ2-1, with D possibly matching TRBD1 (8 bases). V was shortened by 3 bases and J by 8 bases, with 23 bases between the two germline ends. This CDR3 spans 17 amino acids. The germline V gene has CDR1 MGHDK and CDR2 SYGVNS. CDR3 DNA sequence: TGTGCCAGCAGTGATCCCGACAGGGGAGGGAGGTATGATGAGCAGTTCTTC. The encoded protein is CASSDPDRGGRYDEQFF.

The CDR3 sequence: CASSVDNGGASYYEQYF. DNA of the CDR3: TGTGCCAGCAGCGTAGATAATGGAGGGGCAAGTTACTACGAGCAGTACTTC. This rearrangement joins TRBV9 to TRBJ2-7; a weak D match, TRBD2 (6 bases). CDR3 size: 17 residues. V was cut by 0 bases and J by 3 bases, with 19 bases left in between. Germline CDR1 is SGDLS and CDR2 is YYNGEE.

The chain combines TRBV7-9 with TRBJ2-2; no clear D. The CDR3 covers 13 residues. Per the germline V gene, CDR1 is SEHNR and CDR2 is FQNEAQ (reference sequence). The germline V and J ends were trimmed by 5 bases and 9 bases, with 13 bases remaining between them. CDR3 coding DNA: TGTGCCAGCAGCCCTTCAGCGAACAGGGAGCTGTTTTTT. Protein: CASSPSANRELFF.

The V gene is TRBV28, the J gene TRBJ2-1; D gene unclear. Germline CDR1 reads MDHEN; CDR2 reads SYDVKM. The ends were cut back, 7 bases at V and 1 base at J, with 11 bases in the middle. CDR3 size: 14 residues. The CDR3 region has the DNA TGTGCCAGCAACCCCCCTCGGTCCTACAATGAGCAGTTCTTC. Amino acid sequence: CASNPPRSYNEQFF. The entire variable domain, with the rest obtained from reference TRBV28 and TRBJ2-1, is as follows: DVKVTQSSRYLVKRTGEKVFLECVQDMDHENMFWYRQDPGLGLRLIYFSYDVKMKEKGDIPEGYSVSREKKERFSLILESASTNQTSMYLCASNPPRSYNEQFFGPGTRLTVL.

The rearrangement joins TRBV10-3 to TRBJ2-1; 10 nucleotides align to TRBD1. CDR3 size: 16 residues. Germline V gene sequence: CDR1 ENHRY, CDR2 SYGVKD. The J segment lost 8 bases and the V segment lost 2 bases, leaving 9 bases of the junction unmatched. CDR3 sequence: CAISEAGQGGWDEQFF. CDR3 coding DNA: TGTGCCATCAGTGAGGCCGGACAGGGGGGATGGGATGAGCAGTTCTTC.

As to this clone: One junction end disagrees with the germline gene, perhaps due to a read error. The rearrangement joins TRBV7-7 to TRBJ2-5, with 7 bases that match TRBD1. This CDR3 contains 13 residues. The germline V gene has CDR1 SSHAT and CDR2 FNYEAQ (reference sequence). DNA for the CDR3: TGTGCTAGCAGCCCCACAGGGGATGGGATCCAGTACTTC. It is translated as CASSPTGDGIQYF.

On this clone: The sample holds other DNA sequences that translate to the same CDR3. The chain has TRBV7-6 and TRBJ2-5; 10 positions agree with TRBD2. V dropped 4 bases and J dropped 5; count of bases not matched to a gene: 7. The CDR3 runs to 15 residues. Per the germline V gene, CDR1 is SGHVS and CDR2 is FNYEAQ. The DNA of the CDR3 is TGTGCCAGCAGCTCCCGGACTAGCGGCCAGGAGACCCAGTACTTC. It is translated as CASSSRTSGQETQYF.

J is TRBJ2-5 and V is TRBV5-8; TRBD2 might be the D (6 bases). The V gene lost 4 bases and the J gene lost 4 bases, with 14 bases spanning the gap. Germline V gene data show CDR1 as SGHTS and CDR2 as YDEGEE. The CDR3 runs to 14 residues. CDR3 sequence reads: CASSTAGTVETQYF. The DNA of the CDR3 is TGTGCCAGCAGCACCGCGGGGACTGTAGAGACCCAGTACTTC.

The CDR3 coding sequence is TGTGCCAGCAGTTTAATCGGGTCGGGACAGGGGGCGGGTCAGCCCCAGCATTTT. This codes for CASSLIGSGQGAGQPQHF. The rearrangement links TRBV28 to TRBJ1-5, with TRBD1 matching 12 bases. The germline V gene encodes CDR1 MDHEN and CDR2 SYDVKM. The CDR3 spans 18 residues. The V gene end was trimmed by 2 bases and the J gene end by 6 bases; junction bases not matched to a gene: 11.

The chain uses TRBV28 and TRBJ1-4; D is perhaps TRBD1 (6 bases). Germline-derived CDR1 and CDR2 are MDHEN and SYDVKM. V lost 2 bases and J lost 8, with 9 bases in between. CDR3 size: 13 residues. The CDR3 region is CASSLEGVEKLFF. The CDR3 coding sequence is TGTGCCAGCAGTTTAGAGGGGGTGGAAAAACTGTTTTTT.

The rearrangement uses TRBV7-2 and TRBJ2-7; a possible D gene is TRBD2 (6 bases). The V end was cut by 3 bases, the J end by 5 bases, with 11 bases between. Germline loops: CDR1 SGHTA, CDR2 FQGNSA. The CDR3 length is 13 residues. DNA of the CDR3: TGTGCCAGCAGCTTTAAGGGAGGAGACGAGCAGTACTTC. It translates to CASSFKGGDEQYF. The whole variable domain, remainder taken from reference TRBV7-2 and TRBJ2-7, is GAGVSQSPSNKVTEKGKDVELRCDPISGHTALYWYRQSLGQGLEFLIYFQGNSAPDKSGLPSDRFSAERTGGSVSTLTIQRTQQEDSAVYLCASSFKGGDEQYFGPGTRLTVT.

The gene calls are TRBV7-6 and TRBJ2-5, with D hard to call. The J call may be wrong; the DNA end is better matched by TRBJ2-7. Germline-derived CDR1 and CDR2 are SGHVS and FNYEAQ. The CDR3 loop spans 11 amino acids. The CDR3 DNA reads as TGTGCCAGCAGCTTAGCGGGCGAGCAGTACTTC. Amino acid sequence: CASSLAGEQYF.

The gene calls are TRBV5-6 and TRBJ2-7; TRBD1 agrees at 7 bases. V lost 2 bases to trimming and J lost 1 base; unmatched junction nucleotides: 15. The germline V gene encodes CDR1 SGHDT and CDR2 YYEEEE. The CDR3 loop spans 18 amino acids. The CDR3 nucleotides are TGTGCCAGCAGCTTTGGGGGAGTGACAGGGCCAACTTCCTACGAGCAGTACTTC. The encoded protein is CASSFGGVTGPTSYEQYF.

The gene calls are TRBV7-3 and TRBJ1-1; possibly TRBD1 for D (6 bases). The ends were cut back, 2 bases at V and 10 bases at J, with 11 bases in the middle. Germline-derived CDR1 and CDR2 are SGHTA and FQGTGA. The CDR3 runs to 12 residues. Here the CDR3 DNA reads TGTGCCAGCAGCTTAGTAAGGGACACAGCTTTCTTT. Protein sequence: CASSLVRDTAFF.

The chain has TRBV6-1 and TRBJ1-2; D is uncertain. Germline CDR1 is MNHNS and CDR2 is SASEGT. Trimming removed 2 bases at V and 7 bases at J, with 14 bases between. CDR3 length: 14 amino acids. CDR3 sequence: CASSEFRERAGYTF. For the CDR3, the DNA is TGTGCCAGCAGTGAATTTCGGGAACGGGCTGGCTACACCTTC.

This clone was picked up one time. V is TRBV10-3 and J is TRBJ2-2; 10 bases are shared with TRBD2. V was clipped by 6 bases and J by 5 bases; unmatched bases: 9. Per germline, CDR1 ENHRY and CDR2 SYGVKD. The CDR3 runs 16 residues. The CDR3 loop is CAISGTSVPLTGELFF. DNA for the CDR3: TGTGCCATCAGCGGGACTAGCGTTCCCTTGACCGGGGAGCTGTTTTTT.

This CDR3 reads CASSLEVGSNTGELFF. CDR3 coding DNA: TGTGCCAGCAGCTTGGAAGTGGGCTCGAACACCGGGGAGCTGTTTTTT. This rearrangement joins TRBV5-4 to TRBJ2-2; unclear D gene. CDR3 length equals 16 residues. Germline V gives CDR1 SGHNT, CDR2 YYREEE (reference sequence). Deletions cut 0 bases from V and 0 bases from J, with 9 bases between. Full variable domain (rest looked up from reference TRBV5-4 and TRBJ2-2): ETGVTQSPTHLIKTRGQQVTLRCSSQSGHNTVSWYQQALGQGPQFIFQYYREEENGRGNFPPRFSGLQFPNYSSELNVNALELDDSALYLCASSLEVGSNTGELFFGEGSRLTVL.

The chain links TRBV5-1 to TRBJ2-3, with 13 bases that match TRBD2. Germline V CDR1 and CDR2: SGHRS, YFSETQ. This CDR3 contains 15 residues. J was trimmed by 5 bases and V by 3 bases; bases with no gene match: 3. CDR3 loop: CASSSRTSGGDTQYF. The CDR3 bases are TGCGCCAGCAGCTCTAGGACTAGCGGGGGAGATACGCAGTATTTT.